The source of this T cell receptor (beta chain) is a study of brain T cells in children with intractable seizures. The V and J ends lost 5 bases and 5 bases respectively, with 6 bases between them. The CDR3 runs 11 residues. CDR1 SGHVS and CDR2 FQNEAQ come from the germline V gene. Measured with immunoSEQ multiplex PCR; TCRdb has only the in-frame clones, and not every one. Of 20,000 to 25,000 clones detected, roughly 92% appear once; the ten largest clones hold approximately 6.5%. The TCR comes from a boy under 18 with focal cortical dysplasia and intractable seizures. Specimen: peripheral blood, collected at surgery. The V call is TRBV7-8, the J call TRBJ2-5; D uncertain. CDR3 nucleotides: TGTGCCAGCAGCCCCTCCGAGACCCAGTACTTC. Amino acid sequence: CASSPSETQYF.